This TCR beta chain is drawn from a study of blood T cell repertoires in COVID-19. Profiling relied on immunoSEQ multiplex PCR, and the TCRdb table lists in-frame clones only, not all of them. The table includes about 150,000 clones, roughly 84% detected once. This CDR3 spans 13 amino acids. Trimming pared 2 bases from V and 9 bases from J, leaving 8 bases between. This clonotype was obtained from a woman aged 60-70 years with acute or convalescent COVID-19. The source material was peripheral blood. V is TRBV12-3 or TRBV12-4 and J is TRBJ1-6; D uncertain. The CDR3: CASSLLTSSPLHF. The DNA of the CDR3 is TGTGCCAGCAGTTTATTGACTTCTTCACCCCTCCACTTT.